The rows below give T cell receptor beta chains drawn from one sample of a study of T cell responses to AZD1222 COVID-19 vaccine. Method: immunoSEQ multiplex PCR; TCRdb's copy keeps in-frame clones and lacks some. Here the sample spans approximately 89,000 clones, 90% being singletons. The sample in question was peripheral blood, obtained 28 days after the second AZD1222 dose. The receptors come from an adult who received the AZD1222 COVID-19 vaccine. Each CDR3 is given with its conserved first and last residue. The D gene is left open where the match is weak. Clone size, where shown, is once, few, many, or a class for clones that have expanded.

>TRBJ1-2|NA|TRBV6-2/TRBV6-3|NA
CASSYSLNAGQRNYRDGYTF
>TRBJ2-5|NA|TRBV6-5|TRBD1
CASRQTGKGETQYF
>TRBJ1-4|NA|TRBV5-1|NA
CASSLRGGNEKLFF
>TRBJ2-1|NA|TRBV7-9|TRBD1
CASSDRDRVNEQFF
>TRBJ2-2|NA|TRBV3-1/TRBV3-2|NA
CATGNTVTGELFF
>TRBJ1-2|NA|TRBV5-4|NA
CASSVPGTNYGYTF
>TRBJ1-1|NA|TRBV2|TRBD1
CASILTGGGTEAFF
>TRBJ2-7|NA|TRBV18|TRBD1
CASSLGQGGEQYF
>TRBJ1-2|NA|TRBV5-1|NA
CASSLGVDPKGYTF
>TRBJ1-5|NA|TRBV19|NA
CASSRQISNQPQHF
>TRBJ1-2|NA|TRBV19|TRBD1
CASSMEVWTGNYGYTF
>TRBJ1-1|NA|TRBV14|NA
CASSQMAAKNTEAFF
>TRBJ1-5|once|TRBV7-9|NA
CASSLTGLSNQPQHF
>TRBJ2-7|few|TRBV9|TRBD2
CASSPRGTSGAGEQYF
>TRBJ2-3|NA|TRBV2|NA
CASSDGRGRTDTQYF
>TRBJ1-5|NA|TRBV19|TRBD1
CASSIYQGQGNQPQHF
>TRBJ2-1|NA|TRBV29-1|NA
CSVGQSLYNEQFF
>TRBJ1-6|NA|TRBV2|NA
CASSEASRQYYNSPLHF
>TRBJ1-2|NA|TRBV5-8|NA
CASSLSGSHGYTF
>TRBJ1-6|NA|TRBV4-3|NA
CASSQDGSYNSPLHF
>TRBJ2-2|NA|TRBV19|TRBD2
CASTRLGGFTGELFF
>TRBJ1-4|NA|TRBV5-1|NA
CASSLLGATNEKLFF
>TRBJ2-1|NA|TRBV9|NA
CASSVGQGPWGEQFF
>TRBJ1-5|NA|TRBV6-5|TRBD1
CASSYSGTANQPQHF
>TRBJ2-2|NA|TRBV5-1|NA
CASSLSGGRAGELFF
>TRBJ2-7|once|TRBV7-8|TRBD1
CASSSDREGYEQYF
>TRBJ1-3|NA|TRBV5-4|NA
CASSRGPSSGNTIYF
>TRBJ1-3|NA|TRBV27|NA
CASSSLGPGNTIYF
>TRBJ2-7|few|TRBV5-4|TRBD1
CASSPDRGNNYEQYF
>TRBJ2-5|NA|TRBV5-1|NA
CASSLGGQETQYF
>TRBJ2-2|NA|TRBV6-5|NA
CASSSRVSGTGELFF
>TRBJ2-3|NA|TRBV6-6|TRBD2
CASSYSPGGKADTQYF
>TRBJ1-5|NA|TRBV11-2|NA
CASSLGSNQPQHF
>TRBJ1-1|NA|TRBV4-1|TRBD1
CASSQEELRPGRGAFF
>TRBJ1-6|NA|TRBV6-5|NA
CASSWRVHNSPLHF
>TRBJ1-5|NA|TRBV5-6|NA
CASSLGDQPQHF
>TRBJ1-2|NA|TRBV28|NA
CASSLLPGINYGYTF
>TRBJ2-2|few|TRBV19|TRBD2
CASSKGTSGGHTGELFF
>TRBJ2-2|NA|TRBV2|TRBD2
CASRGRATTGELFF
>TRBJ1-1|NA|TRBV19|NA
CASSILGNTEAFF
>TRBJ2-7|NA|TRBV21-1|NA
CASSSQQGPIPYEQYF
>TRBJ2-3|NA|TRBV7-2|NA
CASSLIALTDTQYF
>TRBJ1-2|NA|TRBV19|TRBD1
CASRWTGGGYTF
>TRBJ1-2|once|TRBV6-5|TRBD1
CASSPGGAYHGYTF
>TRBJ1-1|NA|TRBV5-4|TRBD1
CASSLEVRGRGTEAFF
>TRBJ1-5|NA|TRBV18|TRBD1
CASSLSSGGASNQPQHF
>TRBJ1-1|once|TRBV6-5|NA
CASRMDGRNTEAFF
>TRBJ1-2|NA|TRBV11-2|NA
CASSLAGGPGYGYTF
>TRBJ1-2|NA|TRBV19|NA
CASLRKRVLGYTF
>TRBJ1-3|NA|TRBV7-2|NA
CASSFLDRGAGNTIYF
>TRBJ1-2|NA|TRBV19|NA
CASNVMRGPNYGYTF
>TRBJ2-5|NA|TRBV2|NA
CASSVTPETQYF
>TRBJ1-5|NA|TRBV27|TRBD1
CASSLMGQSYQPQHF
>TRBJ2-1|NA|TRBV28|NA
CASIPGGSYNEQFF